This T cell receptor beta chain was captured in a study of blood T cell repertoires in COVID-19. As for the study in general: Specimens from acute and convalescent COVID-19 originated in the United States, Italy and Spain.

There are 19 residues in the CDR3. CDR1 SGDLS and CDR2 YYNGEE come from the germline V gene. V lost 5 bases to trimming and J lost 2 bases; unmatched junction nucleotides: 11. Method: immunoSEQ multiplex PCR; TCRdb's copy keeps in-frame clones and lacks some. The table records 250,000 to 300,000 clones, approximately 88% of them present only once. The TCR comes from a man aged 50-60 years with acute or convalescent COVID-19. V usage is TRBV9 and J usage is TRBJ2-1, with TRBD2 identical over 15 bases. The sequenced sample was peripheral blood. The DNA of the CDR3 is TGTGCCAGCAGTGTTTCCGGGACTAGCGGGGGGTCACCCTACAATGAGCAGTTCTTC. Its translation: CASSVSGTSGGSPYNEQFF. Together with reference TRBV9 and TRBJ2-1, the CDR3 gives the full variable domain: DSGVTQTPKHLITATGQRVTLRCSPRSGDLSVYWYQQSLDQGLQFLIQYYNGEERAKGNILERFSAQQFPDLHSELNLSSLELGDSALYFCASSVSGTSGGSPYNEQFFGPGTRLTVL.